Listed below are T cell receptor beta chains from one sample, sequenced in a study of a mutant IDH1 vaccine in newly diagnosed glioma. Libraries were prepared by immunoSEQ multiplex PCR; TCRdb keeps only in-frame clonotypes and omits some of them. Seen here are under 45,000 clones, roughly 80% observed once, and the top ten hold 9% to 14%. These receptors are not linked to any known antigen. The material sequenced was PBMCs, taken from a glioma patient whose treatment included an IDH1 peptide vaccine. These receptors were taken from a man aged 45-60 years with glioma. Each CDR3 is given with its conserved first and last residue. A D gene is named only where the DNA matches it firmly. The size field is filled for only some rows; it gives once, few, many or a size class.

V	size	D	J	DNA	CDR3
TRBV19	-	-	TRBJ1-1	TGTGCCAGTAGTCGCGGGGCTGAAGCTTTCTTT	CASSRGAEAFF
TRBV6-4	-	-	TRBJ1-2	TGTGCCAGCCGGGCGCTAGGAGGGGCCGGTGGCTACACCTTC	CASRALGGAGGYTF
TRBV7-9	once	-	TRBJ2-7	TGTGCCAGCAGCTCGGACCTGACCTACGAGCAGTACTTC	CASSSDLTYEQYF
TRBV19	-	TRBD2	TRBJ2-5	TGTGCCAGTAGTTTCGCTAGCGGGAGGGCCCGGGAGACCCAGTACTTC	CASSFASGRARETQYF
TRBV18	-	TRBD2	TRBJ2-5	TGTGCCAGCTCACCACCGGTCCTAGCGGGAGGGACCCAGTACTTC	CASSPPVLAGGTQYF
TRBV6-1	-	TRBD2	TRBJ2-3	TGTGCCAGCAGTGGGCGGGGGTGGGATACGCAGTATTTT	CASSGRGWDTQYF
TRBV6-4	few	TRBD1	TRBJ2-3	TGTGCCAGCAGTGACTCGACAGGGGGCGCAGATACGCAGTATTTT	CASSDSTGGADTQYF
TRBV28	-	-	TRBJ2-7	TGTGCCAGTATGACAGGTTCCTACGAGCAGTACTTC	CASMTGSYEQYF
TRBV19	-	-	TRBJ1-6	TGTGCCAGTAGTATAGGGTTCCAGCGGTCCAGTAATTCACCCCTCCACTTT	CASSIGFQRSSNSPLHF
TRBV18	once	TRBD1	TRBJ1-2	TGTGCCAGCTCCCGGGGGCAGGGGGCCTCTAACTATGGCTACACCTTC	CASSRGQGASNYGYTF
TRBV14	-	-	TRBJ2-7	TGTGCCAGCAGCCCTGGGAGGTCCTACGAGCAGTACTTC	CASSPGRSYEQYF
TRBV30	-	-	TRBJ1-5	TGTGCCTGGAGTGTAGACAGCGACAATCAGCCCCAGCATTTT	CAWSVDSDNQPQHF
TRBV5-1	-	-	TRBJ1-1	TGCGCCAGCAGCTTGGGGGACGGGAGGTCAGCTTTCTTT	CASSLGDGRSAFF
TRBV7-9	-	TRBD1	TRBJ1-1	TGTGCCAGCAGCCAGGGGGTCAACACTGAAGCTTTCTTT	CASSQGVNTEAFF
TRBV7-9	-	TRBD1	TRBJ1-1	TGTGCCAGCACCTGGACAGGGGGCTTCACTGAAGCTTTCTTT	CASTWTGGFTEAFF
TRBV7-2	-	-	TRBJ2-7	TGTGCCAGCAGCTTAGCGGGGGCCTATTCCTACGAGCAGTACTTC	CASSLAGAYSYEQYF
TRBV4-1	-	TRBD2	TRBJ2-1	TGCGCCAGCAGCCAGGCGACTAGCGGGGCCCCAAGCTCCTACAATGAGCAGTTCTTC	CASSQATSGAPSSYNEQFF
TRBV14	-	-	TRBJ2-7	TGTGCCAGCAGCCACGGATCCTACGAGCAGTACTTC	CASSHGSYEQYF
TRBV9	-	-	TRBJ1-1	TGTGCCAGCAGCGTAGAGGTCGAAAGAACTGAAGCTTTCTTT	CASSVEVERTEAFF
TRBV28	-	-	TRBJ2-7	TGTGCCAGCACCTCCGGGACCTCCCTCTACGAGCAGTACTTC	CASTSGTSLYEQYF
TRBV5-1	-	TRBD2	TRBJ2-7	TGCGCCAGCGGGCCGGGAGGATCCTACGAGCAGTACTTC	CASGPGGSYEQYF
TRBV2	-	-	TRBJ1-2	TGTGCCAGCGTCGAGTCGGATAACTATGGCTACACCTTC	CASVESDNYGYTF
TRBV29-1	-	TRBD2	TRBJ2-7	TGCAGCGTGGGAGGGGGACTAGCGGGAGGCGAGCAGTACTTC	CSVGGGLAGGEQYF
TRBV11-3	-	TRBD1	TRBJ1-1	TGTGCCAGCAGTGACAGGGGGAGCACTGAAGCTTTCTTT	CASSDRGSTEAFF
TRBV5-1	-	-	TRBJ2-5	TGCGCCAGCAGCTCAATAGGAGGGTTATACCAAGAGACCCAGTACTTC	CASSSIGGLYQETQYF
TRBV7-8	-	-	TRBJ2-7	TGTGCCAGCACGCGAGGAGAACCCTACGAGCAGTACTTC	CASTRGEPYEQYF
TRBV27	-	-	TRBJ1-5	TGTGCCAGCAGTTTATCGACGGGTCAGCCCCAGCATTTT	CASSLSTGQPQHF
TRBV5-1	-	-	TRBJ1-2	TGCGCCAGCAGCTTGGGGCCAGGGAGTGACTATGGCTACACCTTC	CASSLGPGSDYGYTF
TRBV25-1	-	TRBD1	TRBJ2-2	TGTGCCAGCAGTGACTCTAGGGCAGGGGGAAAGTACACCGGGGAGCTGTTTTTT	CASSDSRAGGKYTGELFF
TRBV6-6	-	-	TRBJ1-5	TGTGCCAGCAGTTACCATGATCAGCCCCAGCATTTT	CASSYHDQPQHF
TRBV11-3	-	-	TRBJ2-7	TGTGCCAGCAGCCCCACAGGCCCGTCCTCCTACGAGCAGTACTTC	CASSPTGPSSYEQYF
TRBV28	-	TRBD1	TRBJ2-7	TGTGCCAGCAGTTTATTCGGGACAGGGCGAGGCGAGCAGTACTTC	CASSLFGTGRGEQYF
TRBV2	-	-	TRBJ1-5	TGTGCCAGCTCCCGGGGGCTAGGCAATCAGCCCCAGCATTTT	CASSRGLGNQPQHF
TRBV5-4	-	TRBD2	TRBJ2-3	TGTGCCAGCAGCCCTACGACTAGCGGGGGGCCCAGCGCTACGCAGTATTTT	CASSPTTSGGPSATQYF
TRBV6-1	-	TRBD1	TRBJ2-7	TGTGCCAGCAGAGGACAGGAAACCTACGAGCAGTACTTC	CASRGQETYEQYF
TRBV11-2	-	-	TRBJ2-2	TGTGCCAGCAGCCAGATGACCAGTAACACCGGGGAGCTGTTTTTT	CASSQMTSNTGELFF
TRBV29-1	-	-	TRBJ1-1	TGCAGCGTTGACGAGACGTACACTGAAGCTTTCTTT	CSVDETYTEAFF
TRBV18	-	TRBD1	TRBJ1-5	TGTGCCAGCTCACCGGGACAGGGTGACAATCAGCCCCAGCATTTT	CASSPGQGDNQPQHF
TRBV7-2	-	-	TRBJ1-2	TGTGCCAGCAGCCGAGGGGTGGGGTCGGGACGTGGCTACACCTTC	CASSRGVGSGRGYTF
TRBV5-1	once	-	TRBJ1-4	TGCGCCAGCAGCTGGTCCGGGTCCGAACGGAGTGAAAAACTGTTTTTT	CASSWSGSERSEKLFF
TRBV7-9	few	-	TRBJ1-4	TGTGCCAGCAGCTTAGACGGGCCAGGCGGTGAAAAACTGTTTTTT	CASSLDGPGGEKLFF
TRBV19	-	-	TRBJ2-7	TGTGCCAGTAGTATAGGGGCAGGGGACTACGAGCAGTACTTC	CASSIGAGDYEQYF
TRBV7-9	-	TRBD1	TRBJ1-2	TGTGCCAGCAGCCTAACAGGGGGCGTGGGCTACACCTTC	CASSLTGGVGYTF
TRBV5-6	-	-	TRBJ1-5	TGTGCCAGCAGCTTGTTCAGGGGTGAGCAGCCCCAGCATTTT	CASSLFRGEQPQHF
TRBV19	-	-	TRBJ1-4	TGTGCCAGTAGTGGGGGTGTTGAAAAACTGTTTTTT	CASSGGVEKLFF
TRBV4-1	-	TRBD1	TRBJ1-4	TGCGCCAGCAGCCACCGGGACAGGGGGCAGGGGCATGAAAAACTGTTTTTT	CASSHRDRGQGHEKLFF
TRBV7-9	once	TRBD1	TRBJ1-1	TGTGCCAGCAGCTTAACAGGGGCGATGACTGAAGCTTTCTTT	CASSLTGAMTEAFF
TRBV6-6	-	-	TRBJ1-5	TGTGCCAGCCTTCGCGGGGGTTGGGATCAGCCCCAGCATTTT	CASLRGGWDQPQHF
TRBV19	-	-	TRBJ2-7	TGTGCCAGTAGAGGGCAGACCTGCTCCTACGAGCAGTACTTC	CASRGQTCSYEQYF
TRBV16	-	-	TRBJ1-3	TGTGCCAGCAGCCAATCGCGGGAAAACACCATATATTTT	CASSQSRENTIYF